The rows below give T cell receptor beta chains drawn from one sample of a study of blood T cell repertoires in COVID-19. Profiling relied on immunoSEQ multiplex PCR, and the TCRdb table lists in-frame clones only, not all of them. The sample carries under 300,000 clones, roughly 91% recorded once. What was sequenced was PBMCs or T cells enriched from blood (not recorded which). The receptors come from a woman between 40 and 55 years old with acute COVID-19. Each CDR3 is given with its conserved first and last residue. D genes are given only for firm matches. Expanded clones are given a class, and other clones once, few, many or no size at all.

v_gene: TRBV7-9; d_gene: .; abundance: .; j_gene: TRBJ2-1; CDR3aa: CASSLEGLRQHNEQFF; CDR3nt: TGTGCCAGCAGCTTAGAGGGGTTAAGACAGCACAATGAGCAGTTCTTC
v_gene: TRBV19; d_gene: .; abundance: .; j_gene: TRBJ2-7; CDR3aa: CASSIGQGNIYEQYF; CDR3nt: TGTGCCAGTAGTATTGGTCAGGGCAATATCTACGAGCAGTACTTC
v_gene: TRBV2; d_gene: .; abundance: .; j_gene: TRBJ1-1; CDR3aa: CASWPGGDTEAFF; CDR3nt: TGTGCCAGCTGGCCGGGGGGTGACACTGAAGCTTTCTTT
v_gene: TRBV28; d_gene: TRBD1; abundance: .; j_gene: TRBJ1-4; CDR3aa: CASSQTGAGEKLFF; CDR3nt: TGTGCCAGCAGCCAGACAGGGGCGGGGGAAAAACTGTTTTTT
v_gene: TRBV5-8; d_gene: TRBD1; abundance: .; j_gene: TRBJ1-5; CDR3aa: CASSFGTGNQPQHF; CDR3nt: TGTGCCAGCAGCTTTGGGACAGGGAATCAGCCCCAGCATTTT
v_gene: TRBV29-1; d_gene: TRBD1; abundance: .; j_gene: TRBJ1-1; CDR3aa: CSARPGTGDGTEAFF; CDR3nt: TGCAGCGCAAGACCCGGGACAGGTGATGGCACTGAAGCTTTCTTT
v_gene: TRBV13; d_gene: TRBD1; abundance: .; j_gene: TRBJ2-6; CDR3aa: CASSLGDRALSGANVLTF; CDR3nt: TGTGCCAGCAGCTTAGGGGACAGGGCCCTATCTGGGGCCAACGTCCTGACTTTC
v_gene: TRBV4-3; d_gene: .; abundance: .; j_gene: TRBJ2-7; CDR3aa: CASSQDSGSEQYF; CDR3nt: TGCGCCAGCAGCCAAGACAGTGGGAGCGAGCAGTACTTC
v_gene: TRBV25-1; d_gene: .; abundance: .; j_gene: TRBJ2-5; CDR3aa: CASSDEAGRQETQYF; CDR3nt: TGTGCCAGCAGTGATGAGGCAGGGCGCCAAGAGACCCAGTACTTC
v_gene: TRBV15; d_gene: TRBD1; abundance: .; j_gene: TRBJ1-2; CDR3aa: CATSRDHQGASEGYTF; CDR3nt: TGTGCCACCAGCAGAGATCACCAGGGGGCCTCGGAAGGCTACACCTTC
v_gene: TRBV7-6; d_gene: .; abundance: .; j_gene: TRBJ2-2; CDR3aa: CASSLVETGELFF; CDR3nt: TGTGCCAGCAGCTTAGTAGAAACCGGGGAGCTGTTTTTT
v_gene: TRBV7-9; d_gene: .; abundance: .; j_gene: TRBJ2-7; CDR3aa: CASSYGQTYEQYF; CDR3nt: TGTGCCAGCAGCTACGGACAGACCTACGAGCAGTACTTC
v_gene: TRBV5-1; d_gene: .; abundance: .; j_gene: TRBJ2-7; CDR3aa: CASSPGRSNSYEQYF; CDR3nt: TGCGCCAGTTCCCCCGGCAGGTCGAACTCCTACGAGCAGTACTTC
v_gene: TRBV7-2; d_gene: TRBD1; abundance: once; j_gene: TRBJ1-2; CDR3aa: CASSPGQGGYGYTF; CDR3nt: TGTGCCAGCAGCCCGGGACAGGGGGGCTATGGCTACACCTTC
v_gene: TRBV6-1; d_gene: .; abundance: .; j_gene: TRBJ1-6; CDR3aa: CASSEKGGDNSPLHF; CDR3nt: TGTGCCAGCAGTGAAAAGGGGGGGGATAATTCACCCCTCCACTTT
v_gene: TRBV5-3; d_gene: .; abundance: .; j_gene: TRBJ1-6; CDR3aa: CARSLGENRDSPLHF; CDR3nt: TGTGCCAGAAGCTTGGGGGAGAATAGGGATTCACCCCTCCACTTT
v_gene: TRBV4-2; d_gene: TRBD2; abundance: .; j_gene: TRBJ2-3; CDR3aa: CASSQGGGAGVNTQYF; CDR3nt: TGTGCCAGCAGCCAAGGGGGTGGAGCGGGAGTAAATACGCAGTATTTT
v_gene: TRBV28; d_gene: .; abundance: .; j_gene: TRBJ2-7; CDR3aa: CASSFMRDHYEQYF; CDR3nt: TGTGCCAGCAGTTTTATGAGGGATCACTACGAGCAGTACTTC
v_gene: TRBV28; d_gene: TRBD1; abundance: .; j_gene: TRBJ1-1; CDR3aa: CASSFSGTGGMHTEAFF; CDR3nt: TGTGCCAGCAGTTTCTCCGGGACAGGGGGTATGCACACTGAAGCTTTCTTT
v_gene: TRBV11-1; d_gene: .; abundance: once; j_gene: TRBJ2-2; CDR3aa: CASSLYPGELFF; CDR3nt: TGTGCCAGCAGCTTATATCCCGGGGAGCTGTTTTTT
v_gene: TRBV5-1; d_gene: .; abundance: .; j_gene: TRBJ2-5; CDR3aa: CASSLRLREETQYF; CDR3nt: TGCGCCAGCAGCTTGAGGCTCCGGGAGGAGACCCAGTACTTC
v_gene: TRBV28; d_gene: TRBD1; abundance: .; j_gene: TRBJ1-1; CDR3aa: CASRRDRDTEAFF; CDR3nt: TGTGCCAGCAGACGGGACAGGGACACTGAAGCTTTCTTT
v_gene: TRBV3-1/TRBV3-2; d_gene: TRBD2; abundance: .; j_gene: TRBJ2-2; CDR3aa: CASSHGTDGRGELFF; CDR3nt: TGTGCCAGCAGCCACGGGACGGACGGGAGGGGGGAGCTGTTTTTT
v_gene: TRBV29-1; d_gene: TRBD2; abundance: .; j_gene: TRBJ2-3; CDR3aa: CSVDSGSSTDTQYF; CDR3nt: TGCAGCGTCGATAGCGGGAGTAGCACAGATACGCAGTATTTT
v_gene: TRBV20-1; d_gene: .; abundance: .; j_gene: TRBJ2-1; CDR3aa: CSASRGEQFF; CDR3nt: TGCAGTGCTAGTCGGGGGGAGCAGTTCTTC
v_gene: TRBV20-1; d_gene: TRBD1; abundance: .; j_gene: TRBJ1-1; CDR3aa: CSPLTGSEAFF; CDR3nt: TGCAGTCCGCTGACAGGGTCTGAAGCTTTCTTT
v_gene: TRBV21-1; d_gene: .; abundance: .; j_gene: TRBJ1-5; CDR3aa: CASSKYPENQPQHF; CDR3nt: TGTGCCAGCAGCAAATACCCCGAGAATCAGCCCCAGCATTTT
v_gene: TRBV28; d_gene: TRBD1; abundance: .; j_gene: TRBJ1-2; CDR3aa: CASSFTGGPNYGYTF; CDR3nt: TGTGCCAGCAGTTTTACAGGGGGGCCTAACTATGGCTACACCTTC
v_gene: TRBV29-1; d_gene: TRBD1; abundance: .; j_gene: TRBJ1-1; CDR3aa: CSTYDTGGGTEAFF; CDR3nt: TGCAGCACGTATGACACAGGGGGAGGCACTGAAGCTTTCTTT
v_gene: TRBV6-5; d_gene: TRBD1; abundance: .; j_gene: TRBJ2-7; CDR3aa: CASSPGQGAAYEQYF; CDR3nt: TGTGCCAGCAGTCCAGGACAGGGGGCGGCCTACGAGCAGTACTTC
v_gene: TRBV9; d_gene: TRBD1; abundance: .; j_gene: TRBJ1-3; CDR3aa: CASSDRQGYSGNTIYF; CDR3nt: TGTGCCAGCAGCGACCGACAGGGGTACTCTGGAAACACCATATATTTT
v_gene: TRBV5-1; d_gene: TRBD1; abundance: .; j_gene: TRBJ1-6; CDR3aa: CASSPGQGYSPLHF; CDR3nt: TGCGCCAGCAGCCCCGGACAGGGGTATTCACCCCTCCACTTT
v_gene: TRBV12-3/TRBV12-4; d_gene: .; abundance: .; j_gene: TRBJ1-2; CDR3aa: CASSLGGGGYTF; CDR3nt: TGTGCCAGCAGTTTAGGGGGGGGTGGCTACACCTTC
v_gene: TRBV28; d_gene: .; abundance: .; j_gene: TRBJ2-5; CDR3aa: CASSLSEGAGGETQYF; CDR3nt: TGTGCCAGCAGTTTATCGGAGGGGGCGGGGGGCGAGACCCAGTACTTC
v_gene: TRBV7-2; d_gene: .; abundance: .; j_gene: TRBJ1-5; CDR3aa: CASSLEQGVVPQHF; CDR3nt: TGTGCCAGCAGCTTAGAACAGGGAGTTGTGCCCCAGCATTTT
v_gene: TRBV2; d_gene: .; abundance: .; j_gene: TRBJ1-1; CDR3aa: CASSFLRAWGMNTEAFF; CDR3nt: TGTGCCAGCAGCTTCCTCAGGGCGTGGGGCATGAACACTGAAGCTTTCTTT
v_gene: TRBV19; d_gene: .; abundance: few; j_gene: TRBJ1-6; CDR3aa: CASSIDTWRPPLHF; CDR3nt: TGTGCCAGTAGTATTGATACGTGGAGGCCACCCCTCCACTTT
v_gene: TRBV7-3; d_gene: TRBD2; abundance: once; j_gene: TRBJ2-7; CDR3aa: CASSLQREGEQYF; CDR3nt: TGTGCCAGCAGCTTACAACGGGAGGGAGAGCAGTACTTC
v_gene: TRBV5-4; d_gene: TRBD2; abundance: .; j_gene: TRBJ2-3; CDR3aa: CASSHEGLAGGRYTQYF; CDR3nt: TGTGCCAGCAGCCACGAGGGACTAGCGGGGGGGCGGTATACGCAGTATTTT
v_gene: TRBV18; d_gene: .; abundance: .; j_gene: TRBJ1-5; CDR3aa: CASSMGLKDQPQHF; CDR3nt: TGTGCCAGCTCCATGGGGCTGAAGGATCAGCCCCAGCATTTT
v_gene: TRBV30; d_gene: .; abundance: .; j_gene: TRBJ1-6; CDR3aa: CAWAGQQSSPLHF; CDR3nt: TGTGCCTGGGCAGGGCAACAGAGTTCACCCCTCCACTTT
v_gene: TRBV11-3; d_gene: TRBD1; abundance: .; j_gene: TRBJ2-7; CDR3aa: CASTAGQGSHEQYF; CDR3nt: TGTGCCAGTACAGCGGGACAGGGGTCCCACGAGCAGTACTTC